The 23 T cell receptor beta chains listed next were all sequenced from one sample in a study of CD8 T cells in Susac syndrome. A quantity of about 0.5 to 1 ug RNA underwent reverse transcription using random hexamers. TCRdb fed the immunoSEQ multiplex PCR reads into MiXCR, producing one record per CDR3 protein. The sample has approximately 220,000 distinct CDR3 sequences, approximately 95% seen once. The specimen sequenced was CD4+ T cells from PBMCs. The receptors shown here come from a human donor with multiple sclerosis.

The chain recombines TRBV30 with TRBJ2-4; tentative D call: TRBD1 (5 bases). Germline CDR1 and CDR2: GTSNPN and SVGIG (reference sequence). Trimming took off 4 bases at V and 8 bases at J, with 12 bases between the two ends. The CDR3 is 12 amino acids. CDR3 sequence (DNA): TGTGCCTGGAAGAATAAGGGGCACATTCAGTACTTC. Protein product: CAWKNKGHIQYF.

V is TRBV4-1 and J is TRBJ2-5; weak D call: TRBD2 (6 bases). The CDR3 has 15 residues. Looked up from germline, CDR1 is MGHRA and CDR2 is YSYEKL. V dropped 3 bases and J dropped 1 base, with 12 bases sitting between them. CDR3 residues: CASSQAGQGQETQYF. The CDR3 DNA is TGCGCCAGCAGCCAGGCGGGGCAGGGCCAAGAGACCCAGTACTTC.

The chain is built from TRBV20-1 and TRBJ1-1; D is undetermined. CDR3 size: 15 residues. V was cut by 0 bases and J by 0 bases, with 11 bases left in between. CDR1 and CDR2 from the germline V gene are DFQATT and SNEGSKA (reference sequence). CDR3 region: CSARDRKELNTEAFF. In DNA form, the CDR3 reads TGCAGTGCTAGAGATCGGAAGGAATTGAACACTGAAGCTTTCTTT.

The chain carries TRBV27 and TRBJ2-7; no clear D. With 10 bases removed from V and 2 bases from J, the gap between germline ends came to 18 bases. CDR1 and CDR2 (germline): MNHEY, SMNVEV (reference sequence). The CDR3 sequence is 14 residues long. CDR3 sequence: CAIYDGLATYEQYV. The CDR3 coding sequence is TGTGCCATCTACGACGGTCTGGCCACCTACGAGCAGTACGTC.

The CDR3 protein is CASGYSGGGTDTQYF. The CDR3 region has the DNA TGTGCCAGCGGCTATAGCGGGGGGGGCACAGATACGCAGTATTTT. The rearrangement uses TRBV28 and TRBJ2-3, with 11 bases fitting TRBD2. V shed 8 bases and J 1 base; nucleotides not matched to a gene: 5. There are 15 residues in the CDR3. Germline V gene sequence: CDR1 MDHEN, CDR2 SYDVKM.

This chain links TRBV30 with TRBJ2-6; either TRBD1 or TRBD2 may fit D (5 bases each). There are 15 residues in the CDR3. The V gene's germline CDR1 is GTSNPN and CDR2 SVGIG (reference sequence). Trimming removed 1 base from V and 1 base from J, with 8 bases in between. CDR3 nucleotides: TGTGCCTGGAGTGGAGGGGTGTCTGGGGCCAACGTCCTGACTTTC. Protein product: CAWSGGVSGANVLTF.

This chain links TRBV7-2 with TRBJ2-5, with a possible D match to TRBD2 (5 bases). This CDR3 is built from 15 residues. Germline assignment: CDR1 SGHTA and CDR2 FQGNSA. Between the trimmed V and J ends, which lost 4 bases and 5 bases, there was a span of 17 bases. The CDR3: CASSYQWGVRETQYF. Written as DNA, the CDR3 is TGTGCCAGCAGCTATCAATGGGGAGTTCGGGAGACCCAGTACTTC.

The gene calls are TRBV20-1 and TRBJ2-1; a possible D gene is TRBD2 (6 bases). V dropped 6 bases and J dropped 0 bases, with 12 bases sitting between them. Germline V CDR1 and CDR2: DFQATT, SNEGSKA (reference sequence). The CDR3 spans 14 residues. CDR3 coding DNA: TGCAGTGCCCAAGCGGGTTCCTCCTACAATGAGCAGTTCTTC. It is translated as CSAQAGSSYNEQFF.

As DNA, the CDR3 is TGTGCCAGTACCCCTATGGGCGAGAATCAGCCCCAGCATTTT. It specifies CASTPMGENQPQHF. The chain links TRBV19 to TRBJ1-5, with unresolved D. CDR3 length equals 14 residues. V was cut by 7 bases and J by 4 bases, with 14 bases left in between. From germline, CDR1 is LNHDA and CDR2 SQIVND (reference sequence).

The chain has TRBV2 and TRBJ1-1; D not certain. The CDR3 extends over 12 amino acids. V dropped 4 bases and J dropped 3 bases, with 6 bases sitting between them. Per the germline V gene, CDR1 is SNHLY and CDR2 is FYNNEI. This chain's CDR3 is CASSGQDTEAFF. The CDR3 coding sequence is TGTGCCAGCAGTGGGCAGGACACTGAAGCTTTCTTT.

The V call is TRBV30, the J call TRBJ2-1; tentatively, D is TRBD1 or TRBD2 (6 bases each). Germline V gives CDR1 GTSNPN, CDR2 SVGIG (reference sequence). The CDR3 spans 12 residues. The V gene lost 5 bases and the J gene lost 10 bases, with 15 bases spanning the gap. This CDR3 is CAWFGGRGEQFF. The CDR3 DNA is TGTGCCTGGTTTGGGGGCCGGGGGGAGCAGTTCTTC.

The rearrangement links TRBV29-1 to TRBJ1-1; D ambiguous. CDR1 is SQVTM and CDR2 is ANQGSEA in the germline V gene. Trimming took 7 bases from V and 1 from J, leaving 13 bases between them. The CDR3 has 13 amino acids. The CDR3 sequence is CSAGSLRNTEAFF. CDR3 in DNA: TGCAGCGCCGGAAGCCTCAGGAACACTGAAGCTTTCTTT.

Here the CDR3 reads CASTQRSGGDGYTF. As DNA, the CDR3 is TGTGCCAGCACCCAGCGTTCAGGGGGCGATGGCTACACCTTC. The chain combines TRBV9 with TRBJ1-2; 8 positions match TRBD1. CDR1 is SGDLS and CDR2 is YYNGEE in the germline V gene. V trimming: 6 bases; J trimming: 6 bases; junction bases outside the gene matches: 10. The CDR3 covers 14 residues.

This rearrangement joins TRBV29-1 to TRBJ1-2; TRBD1 matches 8 bases. This CDR3 contains 15 residues. Germline CDR1 is SQVTM and CDR2 is ANQGSEA. Trimming at V came to 6 bases and at J to 4 bases, leaving 13 bases not matched to a gene. CDR3 nucleotide sequence: TGCAGCGTGACGGACAGGGTTGGGGGCCTCTATGGCTACACCTTC. Amino acid sequence: CSVTDRVGGLYGYTF.

The genes are TRBV3-1 and TRBJ2-1; a weak D match, TRBD2 (7 bases). V was clipped by 4 bases and J by 1 base, with 17 bases between them. Germline CDR1 and CDR2: LGHDT and YNNKEL (reference sequence). The CDR3 has 17 amino acids. This CDR3 reads CASSLPLGGGSYNEQFF. DNA of the CDR3: TGTGCCAGCAGCCTACCTTTAGGGGGGGGTTCCTACAATGAGCAGTTCTTC.

The chain has TRBV19 and TRBJ2-3; D might be TRBD1 (6 bases). V lost 6 bases and J 1 base, leaving 11 bases between the germline ends. Germline V gives CDR1 LNHDA, CDR2 SQIVND (reference sequence). The CDR3 sequence is 14 residues long. DNA for the CDR3: TGTGCCAGTAGCACGGGACACCGCACAGATACGCAGTATTTT. Its protein product is CASSTGHRTDTQYF.

The chain links TRBV30 to TRBJ2-1; D may be TRBD2 (6 bases). CDR3 length equals 16 residues. The germline gives CDR1 GTSNPN, CDR2 SVGIG (reference sequence). V gave up 2 bases and J gave up 0 bases, with 14 bases separating them. The CDR3 spells CAWSRERVSSYNEQFF. CDR3 nucleotide sequence: TGTGCCTGGAGTCGAGAGCGGGTGAGCTCCTACAATGAGCAGTTCTTC.

The V call is TRBV20-1, the J call TRBJ1-5; D call uncertain. The CDR3 is 15 amino acids. The V gene lost 5 bases and the J gene lost 0 bases, with 14 bases spanning the gap. Germline V gene lookup returns CDR1 DFQATT and CDR2 SNEGSKA (reference sequence). CDR3 DNA sequence: TGCAGTGCTCTCCAGGAGGGATTTAGCAATCAGCCCCAGCATTTT. Protein sequence: CSALQEGFSNQPQHF.

The chain links TRBV27 to TRBJ1-2; 9 nucleotides align to TRBD1. With V trimmed by 6 bases and J by 2 bases, 16 bases remained unmatched. The CDR3 sequence is 18 residues long. Germline CDR1 and CDR2: MNHEY and SMNVEV (reference sequence). The CDR3 DNA is TGTGCCAGCAGACATAGTAGGACAGGGGCGGGCCGCAACTATGGCTACACCTTC. It translates to CASRHSRTGAGRNYGYTF.

V is TRBV20-1 and J is TRBJ2-2; D is undetermined. Trimming took off 3 bases at V and 5 bases at J, with 7 bases between the two ends. The length of the CDR3 is 12 residues. Germline V lookup: CDR1 DFQATT, CDR2 SNEGSKA (reference sequence). The CDR3 here is CSASRLTGELFF. The CDR3 coding sequence is TGCAGTGCTAGTCGGTTAACCGGGGAGCTGTTTTTT.

The rearrangement joins TRBV29-1 to TRBJ2-7, with 9 bases aligning to TRBD2. CDR1 and CDR2 (germline): SQVTM, ANQGSEA. This CDR3 spans 16 amino acids. After removal of 4 bases from V and 3 bases from J, the junction contained 13 bases not matched to a gene. In nucleotides, the CDR3 is TGCAGCGTTGCACCCCGAGGACTAGCGATCGGCTACGAGCAGTACTTC. It codes for CSVAPRGLAIGYEQYF.

The V gene is TRBV12-3 or TRBV12-4, the J gene TRBJ1-1, with D tentatively TRBD1 (5 bases). The V and J ends lost 6 bases and 2 bases respectively, with 10 bases between them. The CDR3 totals 13 residues. This CDR3 reads CASSWGSNTEAFF. Written as DNA, the CDR3 is TGTGCCAGCAGCTGGGGCAGTAACACTGAAGCTTTCTTT.

V and J are TRBV9 and TRBJ2-5; 7 bases fit TRBD1. After removal of 1 base from V and 2 bases from J, the junction contained 8 bases not matched to a gene. This CDR3 spans 16 amino acids. Germline V gene lookup returns CDR1 SGDLS and CDR2 YYNGEE. CDR3 in DNA: TGTGCCAGCAGCGTAAGGGCAGGGGGTCTTCAAGAGACCCAGTACTTC. The encoded protein is CASSVRAGGLQETQYF.